The T cell receptor (beta chain) described here comes from a study of blood T cells in healthy people across ages. Using a J-beta primer mix together with a sample-barcoded 5' primer, a second PCR was run for roughly 7 to 11 cycles. One entry per CDR3 protein, called by TCRdb with MiXCR from the 5' RACE reads. The profile shows over a million distinct CDR3 sequences, 45% of them singletons. The germline CDR1 and CDR2 sequences are MNHEY and SMNVEV (reference sequence). There are 15 residues in the CDR3. Trimming took off 1 base at V and 3 bases at J, with 12 bases between the two ends. The source material was blood. This chain connects TRBV27 to TRBJ1-2; D may be TRBD1 (6 bases). This clonotype was sampled from a woman in her sixties in good health. CDR3 DNA sequence: TGTGCCAGCAGTTTATTGGGGACAATCGACTATGGCTACACCTTC. Translated, it gives CASSLLGTIDYGYTF.